This T cell receptor beta chain was profiled in a study of blood T cell repertoires in COVID-19. Overall study context: The United States, Italy and Spain were the sources of the acute and convalescent COVID-19 samples.

Using immunoSEQ multiplex PCR, the repertoire was profiled, and TCRdb retains in-frame clones only, with some absent. This table holds 150,000 or so clones, around 88% found once. Trimming at V came to 4 bases and at J to 5 bases, leaving 8 bases not matched to a gene. The CDR3 contains 17 residues. The V gene's germline CDR1 is MNHNS and CDR2 SASEGT. V and J are TRBV6-1 and TRBJ2-7, with 16 bases matching TRBD2. The source of this sequence is a human donor in a cohort sampled during active COVID-19. The material sequenced was peripheral blood. CDR3 amino acids: CASSGPGLAGGSDEQYF. The DNA for the CDR3 is TGTGCCAGCAGTGGGCCGGGACTAGCGGGAGGGTCCGACGAGCAGTACTTC.